The clone carrying this TCR beta chain was observed many times. Its cognate antigen is unknown. The source of the sample is a study of identical twins. Broader study findings: Within cord blood, abundant beta clonotypes carried fewer insertions, but memory repertoires showed no such trend. An excess of low generation probability was shown by twin-shared out-of-frame alpha sequences.

Trimming took off 5 bases at V and 1 base at J, with 14 bases between the two ends. The CDR3 has 15 amino acids. TCRdb re-called the 5' RACE reads with MiXCR, one entry per CDR3 protein. The sample records 1.5 million to 2 million distinct CDR3 sequences, roughly a third being singletons. The sequence came from a newborn girl in good health. The genes are TRBV12-3 or TRBV12-4 and TRBJ1-2, with a weak D call TRBD1 (5 bases). Sequencing input: cord blood. As DNA, the CDR3 is TGTGCCAGCAGTCCCCGGGGACGGCTTAACTATGGCTACACCTTC. Translating gives CASSPRGRLNYGYTF.